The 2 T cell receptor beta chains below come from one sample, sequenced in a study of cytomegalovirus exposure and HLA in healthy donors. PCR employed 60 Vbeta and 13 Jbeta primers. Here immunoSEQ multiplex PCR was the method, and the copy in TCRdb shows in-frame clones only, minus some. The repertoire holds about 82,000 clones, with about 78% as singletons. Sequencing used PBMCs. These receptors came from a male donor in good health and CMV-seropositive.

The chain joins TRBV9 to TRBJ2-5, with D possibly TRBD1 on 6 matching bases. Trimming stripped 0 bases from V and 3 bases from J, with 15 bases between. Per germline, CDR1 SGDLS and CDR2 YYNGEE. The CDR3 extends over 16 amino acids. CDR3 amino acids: CASSVGWGRREETQYF. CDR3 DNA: TGTGCCAGCAGCGTAGGTTGGGGGCGAAGGGAAGAGACCCAGTACTTC. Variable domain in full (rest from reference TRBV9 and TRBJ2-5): DSGVTQTPKHLITATGQRVTLRCSPRSGDLSVYWYQQSLDQGLQFLIQYYNGEERAKGNILERFSAQQFPDLHSELNLSSLELGDSALYFCASSVGWGRREETQYFGPGTRLLVL.

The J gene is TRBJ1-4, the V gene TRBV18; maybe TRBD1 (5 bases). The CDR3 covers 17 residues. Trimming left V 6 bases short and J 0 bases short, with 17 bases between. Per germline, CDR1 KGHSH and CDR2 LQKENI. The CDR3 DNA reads TGTGCCAGCTCCCCTTTAGCGGGGGGAGCAACTAATGAAAAACTGTTTTTT. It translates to CASSPLAGGATNEKLFF.